The next 10 T cell receptor beta chains were all read from a single sample in a study of blood T cell repertoires in COVID-19. Repertoires were generated with immunoSEQ multiplex PCR, while TCRdb's copy carries only in-frame clones and drops some. The table has around 200,000 clones, about 88% seen once. The sample comprised peripheral blood. These receptors were collected from a middle-aged man with active or convalescent COVID-19.

V is TRBV7-3 and J is TRBJ1-2; D ambiguous. The CDR3 is made up of 18 amino acids. V shed 2 bases and J shed 5 bases, with 24 bases lying between them. Germline loops: CDR1 SGHTA, CDR2 FQGTGA. The DNA of the CDR3 is TGTGCCAGCAGCTTAGGAGGATGGCTCATCGGTTCTCTTTATGGCTACACCTTC. This gives the protein CASSLGGWLIGSLYGYTF.

This chain links TRBV6-2 or TRBV6-3 with TRBJ1-5, with D perhaps TRBD1 (6 bases). The CDR3 is 15 residues long. Germline CDR1 reads MNHEY; CDR2 reads SVGEGT. V dropped 2 bases and J dropped 3 bases, with 11 bases sitting between them. CDR3 sequence reads: CASSYRRGYNQPQHF. CDR3 sequence (DNA): TGTGCCAGCAGTTACCGCAGGGGCTACAATCAGCCCCAGCATTTT.

The V call is TRBV28, the J call TRBJ1-2; TRBD1 is a possible D gene (5 bases). The V and J ends lost 3 bases and 8 bases respectively, with 16 bases between them. This CDR3 has 14 residues. The germline V gene has CDR1 MDHEN and CDR2 SYDVKM. CDR3 protein: CASSFGQGGEGYTF. CDR3 nucleotide sequence: TGTGCCAGCAGTTTTGGGCAGGGCGGAGAAGGCTACACCTTC.

The V and J genes are TRBV18 and TRBJ1-5, with D uncertain. The CDR3 spans 14 residues. Trimming removed 3 bases at V and 6 bases at J, with 12 bases between. The germline CDR1 and CDR2 sequences are KGHSH and LQKENI. This CDR3 reads CASSPAREGQPQHF. The CDR3 nucleotides are TGTGCCAGCTCACCCGCGAGGGAGGGTCAGCCCCAGCATTTT.

The genes are TRBV4-1 and TRBJ2-3; D gene unclear. V was trimmed by 1 base and J by 2 bases, leaving 4 bases between them. This CDR3 has 13 residues. CDR1 and CDR2 from the germline V gene are MGHRA and YSYEKL. The CDR3 nucleotides read TGCGCCAGCAGCCAAGCTAACACAGATACGCAGTATTTT. It codes for CASSQANTDTQYF.

The genes are TRBV7-8 and TRBJ2-5; D may be TRBD2 (6 bases). Trimming removed 1 base at V and 4 bases at J, with 19 bases between. The CDR3 runs to 17 residues. CDR1 SGHVS and CDR2 FQNEAQ come from the germline V gene. CDR3 DNA sequence: TGTGCCAGCAGCTTAGTGGGCGGGATTCGGGGCAGAGAGACCCAGTACTTC. It codes for CASSLVGGIRGRETQYF.

The chain carries TRBV5-1 and TRBJ1-3, with TRBD1 identical over 8 bases. V lost 4 bases and J lost 0; bases outside the gene matches: 6. Germline assignment: CDR1 SGHRS and CDR2 YFSETQ. The CDR3 has 16 amino acids. CDR3 nucleotides: TGCGCCAGCAGCGAGGGACAGGTCCGCTCTGGAAACACCATATATTTT. It codes for CASSEGQVRSGNTIYF.

The chain uses TRBV29-1 and TRBJ2-5, with no clear D. V lost 1 base, J lost 0 bases, and 9 bases lay in between. From germline, CDR1 is SQVTM and CDR2 ANQGSEA. The CDR3 is made up of 14 amino acids. CDR3 sequence (DNA): TGCAGCGTTGAAGTCGACACTTACCAAGAGACCCAGTACTTC. Amino acid sequence: CSVEVDTYQETQYF. The variable domain in full, completed from reference TRBV29-1 and TRBJ2-5, reads SAVISQKPSRDICQRGTSLTIQCQVDSQVTMMFWYRQQPGQSLTLIATANQGSEATYESGFVIDKFPISRPNLTFSTLTVSNMSPEDSSIYLCSVEVDTYQETQYFGPGTRLLVL.

The rearrangement uses TRBV10-1 and TRBJ1-1; TRBD1 might be the D (6 bases). Germline V lookup: CDR1 WNHNN, CDR2 SYGVQD (reference sequence). The length of the CDR3 is 13 residues. Deletions cut 8 bases from V and 6 bases from J, with 16 bases between. The CDR3 loop is CASASQGFAEAFF. CDR3 bases: TGCGCCAGCGCGTCCCAGGGGTTCGCTGAAGCTTTCTTT.

CDR3 sequence (DNA): TGTGCCAGCAGCTTCCGCGGGGGAACAGATACGCAGTATTTT. Its protein is CASSFRGGTDTQYF. V is TRBV5-4 and J is TRBJ2-3, with 7 nucleotides matching TRBD2. The CDR3 length is 14 residues. Germline CDR1 SGHNT, CDR2 YYREEE (reference sequence). V lost 2 bases and J lost 3; bases outside the gene matches: 3.